The T cell receptor beta chain described here comes from a study of vaccination and CD4 T cells after COVID-19. Regarding treatment: approximately nine-day PBMC culture with coronavirus spike peptide pools or control peptides (ViraFEST assay). The Oncomine TCR Beta short-read assay was applied to DNA of cultured CD4+ T cells. TCRdb reprocessed the PCR reads via MiXCR and lists one record per CDR3 protein. This repertoire shows 20,000 to 25,000 distinct CDR3 sequences, roughly 45% found once; its top ten account for approximately 12%. Turning to this clonotype: The antigen remains undetermined.

The V gene's germline CDR1 is MNHNS and CDR2 SASEGT. V was clipped by 7 bases and J by 1 base, with 2 bases between them. This CDR3 region has 11 residues. The TCR comes from a human donor who had recovered from COVID-19. This chain connects TRBV6-1 to TRBJ1-3; no firm D call. Material: CD4+ T cells from blood, cultured in vitro. This CDR3 is CASTSGNTIYF. The CDR3 DNA reads TGTGCCAGCACATCTGGAAACACCATATATTTT.